The 6 T cell receptor beta chains in this list originate from one sample, sequenced in a study of cytomegalovirus exposure and HLA in healthy donors. Primers included in the PCR were 60 Vbeta and 13 Jbeta primers. Data came from immunoSEQ multiplex PCR; TCRdb stores just in-frame clones and leaves some out. The sample shows 110,000 to 150,000 clones, around 81% of them seen only once. Sequenced: PBMCs. These receptors all come from a male donor in good health and CMV-seronegative.

The V call is TRBV15, the J call TRBJ1-1; D is possibly TRBD1 (6 bases). Per germline, CDR1 LNHNV and CDR2 YYDKDF (reference sequence). The ends were cut back, 6 bases at V and 4 bases at J, with 15 bases in the middle. The CDR3 runs 14 residues. CDR3 sequence reads: CATRFPGGLTEAFF. CDR3 DNA sequence: TGTGCCACCAGGTTTCCGGGGGGCCTCACTGAAGCTTTCTTT.

Notes on this clone: A junction end diverges from the germline sequence, so it may reflect a read error. The rearrangement links TRBV5-4 to TRBJ2-5; 8 nucleotides line up with TRBD2. CDR3 size: 11 residues. Per germline, CDR1 SGHNT and CDR2 YYREEE (reference sequence). The CDR3 DNA reads as TGTGCCAGCAGCTCACCGGGAGGGACGGACTTC. This translates into CASSSPGGTDF.

V usage is TRBV6-1 and J usage is TRBJ1-1; TRBD1 aligns across 7 bases. Trimming cost V 0 bases and J 1 base; bases outside gene matches: 8. CDR1 and CDR2 from the germline V gene are MNHNS and SASEGT. There are 17 residues in the CDR3. DNA for the CDR3: TGTGCCAGCAGTGAAGCATCCTTGGGACAGCCGAACACTGAAGCTTTCTTT. It specifies CASSEASLGQPNTEAFF.

The rearrangement links TRBV7-2 to TRBJ1-1; D remains unclear. The CDR3 is 12 residues long. CDR1 is SGHTA and CDR2 is FQGNSA in the germline V gene. The V and J ends lost 5 bases and 7 bases respectively, with 11 bases between them. The CDR3: CASSQARIEAFF. CDR3 coding DNA: TGTGCCAGCAGCCAGGCCCGGATTGAAGCTTTCTTT.

V is TRBV29-1 and J is TRBJ2-3, with D possibly matching TRBD2 (6 bases). CDR1 is SQVTM, CDR2 ANQGSEA, per germline. The CDR3 length is 14 residues. Trimming left V 5 bases short and J 2 bases short, with 14 bases between. DNA of the CDR3: TGCAGCGTTAAACAGAGACTAGTCACAGATACGCAGTATTTT. Encoded protein: CSVKQRLVTDTQYF.

This chain uses TRBV7-8 with TRBJ1-1; D is undetermined. Trimming took off 1 base at V and 0 bases at J, with 15 bases between the two ends. Germline V CDR1 and CDR2: SGHVS, FQNEAQ. CDR3 length: 17 amino acids. CDR3 in amino acids: CASSLVGRNSLNTEAFF. CDR3 bases: TGTGCCAGCAGCTTAGTAGGCAGAAATAGCCTGAACACTGAAGCTTTCTTT.